The 7 T cell receptor beta chains presented below share a single source sample, sequenced in a study of blood T cell repertoires in COVID-19. TCRdb's table, derived via immunoSEQ multiplex PCR, lists solely in-frame clones and lacks some. The sample lists over 300,000 clones; around 83% were seen once. Sequenced sample: peripheral blood. These receptor sequences come from a woman between 45 and 65 years old with acute or convalescent COVID-19.

The chain carries TRBV14 and TRBJ1-2; D is uncertain. Deletions cut 1 base from V and 4 bases from J, with 7 bases between. The CDR3 is made up of 13 amino acids. Germline V gene lookup returns CDR1 SGHDN and CDR2 FVKESK. CDR3 nucleotide sequence: TGTGCCAGCAGCCAAGGCACAGCCTATGGCTACACCTTC. Translated, it gives CASSQGTAYGYTF. The variable domain in full, completed from reference TRBV14 and TRBJ1-2, reads EAGVTQFPSHSVIEKGQTVTLRCDPISGHDNLYWYRRVMGKEIKFLLHFVKESKQDESGMPNNRFLAERTGGTYSTLKVQPAELEDSGVYFCASSQGTAYGYTFGSGTRLTVV.

The genes are TRBV4-1 and TRBJ1-5; D ambiguous. Trimming removed 1 base at V and 2 bases at J, with 15 bases between. The CDR3 is made up of 17 amino acids. Germline CDR1 and CDR2: MGHRA and YSYEKL. DNA for the CDR3: TGCGCCAGCAGCCAAGCGGCGAGGCTCGACGGCAATCAGCCCCAGCATTTT. Protein sequence: CASSQAARLDGNQPQHF.

The J gene is TRBJ2-7, the V gene TRBV5-5; weak D call: TRBD1 (6 bases). CDR3 length: 13 residues. CDR1 and CDR2 (germline): SGHKS, YYEKEE (reference sequence). Trimming removed 2 bases from V and 4 bases from J, with 10 bases in between. CDR3 loop: CASSFGQRYEQYF. Written as DNA, the CDR3 is TGTGCCAGCAGCTTCGGACAGAGATACGAGCAGTACTTC. Complete variable domain (other parts from reference TRBV5-5 and TRBJ2-7): DAGVTQSPTHLIKTRGQQVTLRCSPISGHKSVSWYQQVLGQGPQFIFQYYEKEERGRGNFPDRFSARQFPNYSSELNVNALLLGDSALYLCASSFGQRYEQYFGPGTRLTVT.

The V and J genes are TRBV27 and TRBJ1-1, with TRBD1 matching 8 bases. V shed 3 bases and J 2 bases; nucleotides not matched to a gene: 2. Germline-derived CDR1 and CDR2 are MNHEY and SMNVEV (reference sequence). The CDR3 contains 14 residues. Here the CDR3 DNA reads TGTGCCAGCAGTTTCGACAGGGGTAACACTGAAGCTTTCTTT. This gives the protein CASSFDRGNTEAFF.

V and J are TRBV5-1 and TRBJ2-3; 8 nucleotides agree with TRBD2. V dropped 4 bases and J dropped 2; count of bases not matched to a gene: 12. This CDR3 comprises 17 residues. The germline gives CDR1 SGHRS, CDR2 YFSETQ. CDR3 in amino acids: CASSDRYAGGPTDTQYF. CDR3 nucleotide sequence: TGCGCCAGCAGCGATCGGTACGCGGGGGGTCCCACAGATACGCAGTATTTT.

The chain recombines TRBV12-5 with TRBJ2-1, with D uncertain. Deletions cut 0 bases from V and 7 bases from J, with 13 bases between. CDR3 length: 15 amino acids. From germline, CDR1 is LGHNT and CDR2 FRNRAP. In DNA, the CDR3 is TGTGCTAGTGGTTTGGTCCCGCCGCCAGTGAATGAGCAGTTCTTC. It specifies CASGLVPPPVNEQFF.

To note about this clone: The sample contains more than one DNA sequence encoding this CDR3. The J gene is TRBJ2-7, the V gene TRBV2; D is possibly TRBD1 or TRBD2 (5 bases each). There are 14 residues in the CDR3. Germline V lookup: CDR1 SNHLY, CDR2 FYNNEI. The V end was cut by 7 bases, the J end by 5 bases, with 18 bases between. The CDR3 DNA sequence: TGTGCCAGCACTGAGGGGAACAGGCTCAACGAGCAGTACTTC. It translates to CASTEGNRLNEQYF.